This T cell receptor (beta chain) appears in the sequencing data of a study of shared clonotypes between healthy human individuals. Turning to the study itself: Three plates were used per donor for CD4 naive, three for CD4 memory, two for CD8 naive and one for CD8 memory.

Donors included only healthy HIV-negative adults lacking recent acute infections or vaccinations. CD4+ cell separation produced CD45RA+ naive and CD45RA-negative memory subsets. Study-level findings and limits: It was anticipated that sequencing depth would influence how many clonotypes donors shared.

This clone has a single count. Its antigen remains unknown. Method: immunoSEQ multiplex PCR; TCRdb's copy keeps in-frame clones and lacks some. Of approximately 2.3 million clones listed, roughly 93% are singletons. There are 14 residues in the CDR3. CDR1 is SGHTA, CDR2 FQGTGA, per germline. Deletions cut 2 bases from V and 5 bases from J, with 11 bases between. This chain links TRBV7-3 with TRBJ2-3; a possible D gene is TRBD2 (5 bases). The sequenced sample consisted of naive CD4+ T cells from PBMCs. Subset: CD45RA+ positively selected. The TCR comes from a man younger than 30 in good health. Some clones in this sample may be carry-over from other donors' samples. CDR3 coding DNA: TGTGCCAGCAGCTTAGGTCAGAGGGAAGATACGCAGTATTTT. Its protein is CASSLGQREDTQYF. The complete variable domain, with remaining parts taken from reference TRBV7-3 and TRBJ2-3, reads GAGVSQTPSNKVTEKGKYVELRCDPISGHTALYWYRQSLGQGPEFLIYFQGTGAADDSGLPNDRFFAVRPEGSVSTLKIQRTERGDSAVYLCASSLGQREDTQYFGPGTRLTVL.